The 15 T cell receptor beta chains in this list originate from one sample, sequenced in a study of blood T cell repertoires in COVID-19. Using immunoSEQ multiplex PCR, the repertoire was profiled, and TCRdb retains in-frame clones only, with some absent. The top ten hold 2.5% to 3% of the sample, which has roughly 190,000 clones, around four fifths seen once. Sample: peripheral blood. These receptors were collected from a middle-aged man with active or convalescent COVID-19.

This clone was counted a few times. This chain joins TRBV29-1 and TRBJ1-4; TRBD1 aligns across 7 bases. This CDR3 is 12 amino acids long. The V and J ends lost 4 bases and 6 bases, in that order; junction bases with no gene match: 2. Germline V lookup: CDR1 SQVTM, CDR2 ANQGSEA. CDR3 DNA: TGCAGCGTTGGACAGGGTCATGAAAAACTGTTTTTT. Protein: CSVGQGHEKLFF.

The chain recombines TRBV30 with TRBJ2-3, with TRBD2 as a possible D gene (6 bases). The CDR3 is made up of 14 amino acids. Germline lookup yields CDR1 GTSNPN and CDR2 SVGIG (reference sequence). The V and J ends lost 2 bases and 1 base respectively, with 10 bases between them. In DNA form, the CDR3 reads TGTGCCTGGAGTCCCGGCGGGGGCACAGATACGCAGTATTTT. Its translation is CAWSPGGGTDTQYF.

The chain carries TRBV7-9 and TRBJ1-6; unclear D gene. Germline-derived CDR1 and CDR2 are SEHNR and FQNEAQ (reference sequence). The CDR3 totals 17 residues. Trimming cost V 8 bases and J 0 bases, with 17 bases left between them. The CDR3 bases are TGTGCCAGCGCAGTTCGCGGGGAAAGCTCCTATAATTCACCCCTCCACTTT. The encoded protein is CASAVRGESSYNSPLHF.

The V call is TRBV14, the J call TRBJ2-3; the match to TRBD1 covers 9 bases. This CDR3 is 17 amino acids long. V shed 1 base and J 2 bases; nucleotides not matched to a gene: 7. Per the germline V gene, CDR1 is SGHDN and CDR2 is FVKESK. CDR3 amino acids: CASSQGRRDRATDTQYF. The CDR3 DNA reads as TGTGCCAGCAGCCAAGGGCGTAGGGACAGGGCCACAGATACGCAGTATTTT.

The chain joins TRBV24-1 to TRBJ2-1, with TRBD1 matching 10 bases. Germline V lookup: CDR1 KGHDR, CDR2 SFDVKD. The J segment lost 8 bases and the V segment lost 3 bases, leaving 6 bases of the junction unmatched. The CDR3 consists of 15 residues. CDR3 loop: CATSDSGQGVDEQFF. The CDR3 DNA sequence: TGTGCCACCAGTGATAGCGGACAGGGGGTCGATGAGCAGTTCTTC.

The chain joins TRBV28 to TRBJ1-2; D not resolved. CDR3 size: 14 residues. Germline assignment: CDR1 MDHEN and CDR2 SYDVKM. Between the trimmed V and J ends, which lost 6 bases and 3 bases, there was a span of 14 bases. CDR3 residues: CASRSGPRDYGYTF. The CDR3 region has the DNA TGTGCCAGCAGATCCGGGCCGCGGGACTATGGCTACACCTTC.

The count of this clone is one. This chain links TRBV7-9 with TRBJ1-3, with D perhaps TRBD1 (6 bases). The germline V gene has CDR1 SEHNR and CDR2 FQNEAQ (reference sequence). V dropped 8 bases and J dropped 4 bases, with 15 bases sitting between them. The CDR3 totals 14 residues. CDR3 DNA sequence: TGTGCCAGCTTAAAAAACAGGGAAGGAAACACCATATATTTT. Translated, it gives CASLKNREGNTIYF.

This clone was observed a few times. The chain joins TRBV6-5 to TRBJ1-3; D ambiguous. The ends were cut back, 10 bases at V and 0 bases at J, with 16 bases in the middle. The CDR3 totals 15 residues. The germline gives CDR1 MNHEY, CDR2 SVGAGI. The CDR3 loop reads CATTRRGFSGNTIYF. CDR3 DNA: TGTGCCACCACCCGGAGAGGCTTCTCTGGAAACACCATATATTTT.

In nucleotides, the CDR3 is TGTGCCAGCAGTCCCCCCAGGGGGCTGAACACTGAAGCTTTCTTT. Amino acids: CASSPPRGLNTEAFF. The V gene is TRBV28, the J gene TRBJ1-1, with 8 bases fitting TRBD1. Germline values: CDR1 MDHEN, CDR2 SYDVKM. With V trimmed by 5 bases and J by 0 bases, 5 bases remained unmatched. This CDR3 has 15 amino acids.

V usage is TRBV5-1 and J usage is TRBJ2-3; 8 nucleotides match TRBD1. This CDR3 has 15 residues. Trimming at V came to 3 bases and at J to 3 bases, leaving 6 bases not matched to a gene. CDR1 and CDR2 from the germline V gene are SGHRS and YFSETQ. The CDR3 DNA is TGCGCCAGCAGCTCAAGGACAGGGAGGACAGATACGCAGTATTTT. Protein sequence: CASSSRTGRTDTQYF.

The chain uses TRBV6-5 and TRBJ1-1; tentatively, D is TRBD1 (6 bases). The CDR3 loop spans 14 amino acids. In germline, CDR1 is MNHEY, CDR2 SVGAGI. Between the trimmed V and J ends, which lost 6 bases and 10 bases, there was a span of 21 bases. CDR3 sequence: CASRPPGGPLPAFF. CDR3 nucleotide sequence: TGTGCCAGCAGGCCCCCGGGGGGCCCTCTTCCAGCTTTCTTT.

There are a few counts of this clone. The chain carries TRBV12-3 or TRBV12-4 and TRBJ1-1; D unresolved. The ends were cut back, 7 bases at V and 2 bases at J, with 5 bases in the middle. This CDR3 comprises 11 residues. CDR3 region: CASNSNTEAFF. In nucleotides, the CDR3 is TGTGCCAGCAACAGCAACACTGAAGCTTTCTTT.

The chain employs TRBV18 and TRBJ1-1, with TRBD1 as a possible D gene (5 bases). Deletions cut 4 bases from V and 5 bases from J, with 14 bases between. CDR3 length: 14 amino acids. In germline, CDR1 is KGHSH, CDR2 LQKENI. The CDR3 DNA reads TGTGCCAGCTCACGGGATTCTCGGGGGACTGAAGCTTTCTTT. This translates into CASSRDSRGTEAFF.

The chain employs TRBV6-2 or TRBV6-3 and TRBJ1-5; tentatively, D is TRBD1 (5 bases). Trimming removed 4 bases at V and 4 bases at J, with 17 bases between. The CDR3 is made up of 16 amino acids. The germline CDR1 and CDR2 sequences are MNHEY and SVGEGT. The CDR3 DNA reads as TGTGCCAGCAGTTTCCGACAGAGCATCACGAATCAGCCCCAGCATTTT. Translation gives CASSFRQSITNQPQHF.

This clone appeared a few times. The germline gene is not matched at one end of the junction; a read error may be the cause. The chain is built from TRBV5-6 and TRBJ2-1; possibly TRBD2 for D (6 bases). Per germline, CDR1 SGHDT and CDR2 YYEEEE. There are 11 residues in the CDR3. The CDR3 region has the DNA TGTGCCAGCAGGGCCCTGGGACTTTTGGTCTTC. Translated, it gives CASRALGLLVF.